This TCR beta chain was sequenced for a study of T cell responses to AZD1222 COVID-19 vaccine. Findings and limits, study-wide: White British ancestry dominated among donors, who included more females, and clonal diversity was possibly underestimated. Vaccination with two AZD1222 doses was followed by a rise in Spike-specific TCR breadth and depth. Close to half of all spike-specific TCRs reportedly target regions of the variants that are unmutated.

TCRdb keeps only in-frame clones here, not all; method: immunoSEQ multiplex PCR. Here the sample spans 90,000 to 120,000 clones, around nine tenths being singletons. This clone turned up a few times. What it binds is not known. With 5 bases removed from V and 0 bases from J, the gap between germline ends came to 16 bases. CDR3 length: 15 residues. Germline assignment: CDR1 SQVTM and CDR2 ANQGSEA. This specimen consisted of peripheral blood, obtained 28 days after the second dose of the MenACWY control vaccine. The chain recombines TRBV29-1 with TRBJ1-2; D is ambiguous. The clonotype originates from an adult who received the MenACWY meningococcal vaccine as a control. CDR3 sequence (DNA): TGCAGCGTTACTGTAGTTGGGCTAGCTAACTATGGCTACACCTTC. This codes for CSVTVVGLANYGYTF.